This T cell receptor beta chain originates from a study of blood T cell repertoires in COVID-19. Study overall: Sites in the United States, Italy and Spain provided acute and convalescent COVID-19 samples. T cells, B-cell-depleted T cells, or PBMCs supplied cDNA or gDNA.

CDR1 LNHDA and CDR2 SQIVND come from the germline V gene (reference sequence). The CDR3 totals 15 residues. J was trimmed by 5 bases and V by 4 bases; bases with no gene match: 7. As handled by the study authors: Counts of nucleated cells, estimated from reference gene primer amplification, were obtained. TCRdb's copy holds only in-frame clones and misses some; the assay was immunoSEQ multiplex PCR. V, J and clone size derive from that table, while D and trimming were established from the DNA sequence. This sample yields about 68,000 clones, of which 80% to 90% are seen a single time; roughly 2.8% belongs to the top ten.

This chain links TRBV19 with TRBJ2-3, with 9 bases aligning to TRBD1. The sample consisted of peripheral blood. The source of this sequence is a man aged 45-65 years with acute or convalescent COVID-19. In DNA form, the CDR3 reads TGTGCCAGTAGTAGGGAACAGGGGGCCAGAGATACGCAGTATTTT. It translates to CASSREQGARDTQYF.